A single T cell receptor (beta chain) is shown here with its context. CDR1 SGHNT and CDR2 YYREEE come from the germline V gene (reference sequence). V shed 8 bases and J shed 0 bases, with 11 bases lying between them. The CDR3 consists of 13 residues. The protocol was immunoSEQ multiplex PCR, while the TCRdb copy is restricted to in-frame clones and leaves out a portion. This sample has 95,000 to 130,000 clones, with approximately 90% found just once. Time point noted: peripheral blood 6 weeks after treatment start. All patients handed over anywhere from 1 to 8 samples, pretreatment and on-treatment. The sample originates from a study of PD-L1 blockade in urothelial cancer. For the study at large: The patients first took atezolizumab around 2014, receiving 1,200 mg intravenously every 3 weeks. Male patients with bladder-origin urothelial cancer numbered about nine tenths of the roughly 29.

The specimen was PBMCs, collected around atezolizumab (anti-PD-L1) treatment. This sequence was found in a man in his sixties with urothelial cancer. This rearrangement joins TRBV5-4 to TRBJ1-1, with D unresolved. CDR3 protein: CASATEMNTEAFF. The CDR3 nucleotides are TGTGCCAGTGCGACGGAGATGAACACTGAAGCTTTCTTT. Based on the CDR3 plus reference TRBV5-4 and TRBJ1-1, the full variable domain is ETGVTQSPTHLIKTRGQQVTLRCSSQSGHNTVSWYQQALGQGPQFIFQYYREEENGRGNFPPRFSGLQFPNYSSELNVNALELDDSALYLCASATEMNTEAFFGQGTRLTVV.